The source of this T cell receptor (beta chain) is a study of tumor and adjacent non-tumor tissue in lung cancer. TCRbeta libraries were built with three rounds of nested PCR, modified from ARM-PCR. Via MiXCR, TCRdb re-called the multiplex PCR reads, giving one row per CDR3 protein. Of 85,000 to 100,000 distinct CDR3 sequences in the sample, just over 65% were seen once. No cell sorting was done before RNA was extracted from the tissue. CDR1 is SQVTM and CDR2 is ANQGSEA in the germline V gene. V shed 8 bases and J shed 1 base, with 8 bases lying between them. This CDR3 contains 11 residues. The chain recombines TRBV29-1 with TRBJ2-5; D unclear. Sequencing used lung tumor tissue. The TCR was taken from a man in his sixties with non-small cell lung cancer. The CDR3 protein is CSPVRQETQYF. CDR3 coding DNA: TGCAGCCCAGTGCGCCAAGAGACCCAGTACTTC.